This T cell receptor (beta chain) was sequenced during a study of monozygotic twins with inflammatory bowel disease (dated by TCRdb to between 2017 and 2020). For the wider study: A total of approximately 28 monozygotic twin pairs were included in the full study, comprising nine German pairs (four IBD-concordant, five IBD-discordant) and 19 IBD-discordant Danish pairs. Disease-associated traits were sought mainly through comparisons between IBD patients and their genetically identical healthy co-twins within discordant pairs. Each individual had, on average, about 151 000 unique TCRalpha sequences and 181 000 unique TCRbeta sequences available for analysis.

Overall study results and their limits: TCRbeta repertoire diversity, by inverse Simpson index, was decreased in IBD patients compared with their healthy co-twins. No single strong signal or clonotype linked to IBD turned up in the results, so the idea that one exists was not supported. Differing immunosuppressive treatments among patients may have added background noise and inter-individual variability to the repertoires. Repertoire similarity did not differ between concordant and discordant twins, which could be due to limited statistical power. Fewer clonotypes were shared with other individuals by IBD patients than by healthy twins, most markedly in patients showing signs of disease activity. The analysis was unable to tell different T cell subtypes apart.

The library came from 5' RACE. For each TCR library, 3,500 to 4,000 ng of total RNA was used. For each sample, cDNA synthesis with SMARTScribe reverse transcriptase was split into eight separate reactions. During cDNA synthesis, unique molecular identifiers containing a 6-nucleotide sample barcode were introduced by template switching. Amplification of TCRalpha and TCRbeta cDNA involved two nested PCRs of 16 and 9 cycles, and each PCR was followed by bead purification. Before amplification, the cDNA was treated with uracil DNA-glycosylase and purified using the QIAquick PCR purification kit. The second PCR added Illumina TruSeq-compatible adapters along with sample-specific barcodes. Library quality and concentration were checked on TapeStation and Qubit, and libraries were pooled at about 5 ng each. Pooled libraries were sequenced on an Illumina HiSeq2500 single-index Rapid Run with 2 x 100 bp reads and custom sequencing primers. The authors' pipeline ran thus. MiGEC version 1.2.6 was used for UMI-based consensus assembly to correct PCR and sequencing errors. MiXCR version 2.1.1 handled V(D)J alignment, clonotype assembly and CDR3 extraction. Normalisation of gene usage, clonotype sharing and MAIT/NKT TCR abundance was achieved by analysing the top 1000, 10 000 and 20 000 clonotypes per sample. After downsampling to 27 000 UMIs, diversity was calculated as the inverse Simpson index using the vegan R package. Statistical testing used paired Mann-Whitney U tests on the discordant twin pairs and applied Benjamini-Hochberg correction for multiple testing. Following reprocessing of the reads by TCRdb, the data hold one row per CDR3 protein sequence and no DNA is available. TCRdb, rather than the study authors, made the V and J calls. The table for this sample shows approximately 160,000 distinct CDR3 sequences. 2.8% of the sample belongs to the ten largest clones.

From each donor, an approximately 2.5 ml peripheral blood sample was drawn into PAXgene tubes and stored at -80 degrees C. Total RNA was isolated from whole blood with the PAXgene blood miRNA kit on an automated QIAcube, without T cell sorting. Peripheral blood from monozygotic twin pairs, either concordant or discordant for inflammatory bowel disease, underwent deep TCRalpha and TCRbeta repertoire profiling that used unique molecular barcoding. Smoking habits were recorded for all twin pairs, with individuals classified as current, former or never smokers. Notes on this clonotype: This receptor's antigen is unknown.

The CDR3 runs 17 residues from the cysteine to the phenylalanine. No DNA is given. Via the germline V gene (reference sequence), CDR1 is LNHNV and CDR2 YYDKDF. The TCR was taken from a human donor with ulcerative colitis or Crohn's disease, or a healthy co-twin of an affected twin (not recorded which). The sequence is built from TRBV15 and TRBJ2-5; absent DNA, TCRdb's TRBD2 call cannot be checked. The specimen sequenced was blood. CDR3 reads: CATSRGVDSDGRETQYF.